This T cell receptor beta chain was sequenced in a study of CXCR3-negative and CXCR3-positive naive CD8 T cells. General study results and limits: Naive cells with CXCR3 showed TRB CDR3s that were more hydrophobic than those in CXCR3-negative naive cells.

About this clonotype: Antigen: not known.

TRB cDNA was prepared as libraries by UMI-labeled 5' RACE. TCRdb reprocessed the 5' RACE reads, keeping one entry per CDR3 protein, no DNA. Its listing shows about 5,000 distinct CDR3 sequences. This CDR3 comprises 14 residues. V usage is TRBV12-3 or TRBV12-4 and J usage is TRBJ2-5. The source material was naive CXCR3+ CD8+ T cells from blood. This sample's subset: CD45RO-CCR7+CD27+CD95- naive CD8+ T cells expressing CXCR3 (TNR3+). The source is a human donor in good health. Some clones in this sample may be carry-over from other donors' samples. CDR3 loop: CASSQEWHQETQYF.